This T cell receptor beta chain was captured by sequencing in a study of T-cell reconstitution after alpha-beta-depleted transplantation in children. This sample's TCRbeta library carried unique molecular identifier barcodes. TCRdb fed the PCR reads into MiXCR, producing one record per CDR3 protein. The sample shows hundreds of thousands of distinct CDR3 sequences, 10% of them seen only once. The germline CDR1 and CDR2 sequences are LNHNV and YYDKDF (reference sequence). This CDR3 contains 13 residues. Trimming stripped 3 bases from V and 0 bases from J, with 5 bases between. This clonotype turned up a few times.

The TCR comes from a human donor who donated a stem cell graft to a child with acute myeloid leukemia. The source was PBMCs from the stem cell graft donor, collected from the stem cell graft. The chain joins TRBV15 to TRBJ1-1; unclear D gene. This CDR3 is CATSSGLNTEAFF. In DNA form, the CDR3 reads TGTGCCACCAGCAGCGGACTGAACACTGAAGCTTTCTTT.